This T cell receptor beta chain comes out of a study of blood T cell repertoires in COVID-19. Study-wide context: Donors in the United States, Italy and Spain gave samples during acute or convalescent COVID-19. PBMCs, B-cell-depleted T cells, or T cells were the source of the cDNA or gDNA that made up the material.

TCRdb keeps only in-frame clones here, not all; method: immunoSEQ multiplex PCR. Here the sample spans approximately 64,000 clones, roughly 77% being singletons. Germline loops: CDR1 SGHTA, CDR2 FQGNSA. The V and J ends lost 4 bases and 2 bases respectively, with 14 bases between them. CDR3 length: 15 residues. The rearrangement joins TRBV7-2 to TRBJ1-2; no definite D call. The source is a woman aged 70-85 years with acute or convalescent COVID-19. The sample comprised peripheral blood. CDR3 bases: TGTGCCAGCAGCTCCCGGCGCATAGCGAACTATGGCTACACCTTC. Amino acids: CASSSRRIANYGYTF.